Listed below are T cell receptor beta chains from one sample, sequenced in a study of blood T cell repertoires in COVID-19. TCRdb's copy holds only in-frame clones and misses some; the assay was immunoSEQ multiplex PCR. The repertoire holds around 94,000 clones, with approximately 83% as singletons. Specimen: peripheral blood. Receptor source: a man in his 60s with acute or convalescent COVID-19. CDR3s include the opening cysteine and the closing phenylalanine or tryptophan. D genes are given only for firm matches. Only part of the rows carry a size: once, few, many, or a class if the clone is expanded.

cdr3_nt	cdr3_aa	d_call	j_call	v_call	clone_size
TGTGCCATCAGTAGACAGGACAGGGGTAACTATGGCTACACCTTC	CAISRQDRGNYGYTF	TRBD1	TRBJ1-2	TRBV10-3	NA
TGTGCCAGCTCACCACCGGGGGAGGGGAGAATCTATGGCTACACCTTC	CASSPPGEGRIYGYTF	NA	TRBJ1-2	TRBV18	NA
TGCAGCGCTAACAGGGACAGGAACACTGAAGCTTTCTTT	CSANRDRNTEAFF	TRBD1	TRBJ1-1	TRBV29-1	few
TGTGCCAGCAGCGTAGACGAGGGGGGCACAGATACGCAGTATTTT	CASSVDEGGTDTQYF	NA	TRBJ2-3	TRBV9	NA
TGTGCCAGCAGCCCAGGGGGACAGAGCGGCTATGGCTACACCTTC	CASSPGGQSGYGYTF	TRBD1	TRBJ1-2	TRBV3-1/TRBV3-2	few
TGCGCCAGCAGCTTGGGGGACAACCTCTCCTCTGGAAACACCATATATTTT	CASSLGDNLSSGNTIYF	NA	TRBJ1-3	TRBV5-1	NA
TGTGCCAGCAGTTTCAACAGGGAGAAGGCTTTCTTT	CASSFNREKAFF	NA	TRBJ1-1	TRBV12-3/TRBV12-4	NA
TGCAGCGTTGAATGGGGAGGGGACTACAAAAACATTCAGTACTTC	CSVEWGGDYKNIQYF	TRBD2	TRBJ2-4	TRBV29-1	NA
TGTGCCAGCAGTTTATACGGGGCAGGGGGCTATAACGGTAATGGCTACACCTTC	CASSLYGAGGYNGNGYTF	TRBD1	TRBJ1-2	TRBV27	NA
TGTGCCAGCAGCTCAGGGGTGGTCGACGAGCAGTACTTC	CASSSGVVDEQYF	NA	TRBJ2-7	TRBV7-9	few
TGTGCCAGCAGCTTCCAGGAGGGTGCGAACACTGAAGCTTTCTTT	CASSFQEGANTEAFF	NA	TRBJ1-1	TRBV6-5	NA
TGTGCCAGCTCACTGTGGGCCCAGACAGCCTATGGCTACACCTTC	CASSLWAQTAYGYTF	NA	TRBJ1-2	TRBV18	few
TGTGCCAGCAGTTACCGGCAGGGGCGCGATTATGGCTACACCTTC	CASSYRQGRDYGYTF	NA	TRBJ1-2	TRBV6-5	NA
TGTGCCAGCAGCGTACTCCAGCGGGGCGAGCAGTACTTC	CASSVLQRGEQYF	TRBD2	TRBJ2-7	TRBV9	NA
TGTGCCAGCAGTCGGACAGGTTATCAGCCCCAGCATTTT	CASSRTGYQPQHF	TRBD1	TRBJ1-5	TRBV12-3/TRBV12-4	once
TGTGCCAGCTCATACGGTGGGACAGGGGGCACTGAAGCTTTCTTT	CASSYGGTGGTEAFF	TRBD1	TRBJ1-1	TRBV18	few
TGTGCCAGCAGCGTAGATGGGGGCAACTATGGCTACACCTTC	CASSVDGGNYGYTF	NA	TRBJ1-2	TRBV9	NA
TGTGCCAGTAGTCTATACTCTAACTCTGGGGCCAACGTCCTGACTTTC	CASSLYSNSGANVLTF	NA	TRBJ2-6	TRBV19	NA
TGTGCCAGCAGCCCCCGACAGGGCAAAAACTATGGCTACACCTTC	CASSPRQGKNYGYTF	TRBD1	TRBJ1-2	TRBV11-2	NA
TGTGCCAGCAGCCATAAGAGTAGGGGACAGGGCCTCTCTGGGGCCAACGTCCTGACTTTC	CASSHKSRGQGLSGANVLTF	TRBD1	TRBJ2-6	TRBV14	once
TGTGCCAGCAGTTTATCGATCGCGGATGAAGCTTTCTTT	CASSLSIADEAFF	NA	TRBJ1-1	TRBV27	few
TGTGCCACCGTAGGCCCCGGAGAAGGCTACACCTTC	CATVGPGEGYTF	NA	TRBJ1-2	TRBV25-1	NA
TGTGCCAGCAGTGAAGGGGCGCGAGAGCAGTACTTC	CASSEGAREQYF	NA	TRBJ2-7	TRBV6-1	NA
TGTGCCACCAGTGCCATAGGGGGACAACGCCTCTACGAGCAGTACTTC	CATSAIGGQRLYEQYF	NA	TRBJ2-7	TRBV24-1	NA
TGTGCCAGTAGTTCGGGACAGATGAACACTGAAGCTTTCTTT	CASSSGQMNTEAFF	TRBD1	TRBJ1-1	TRBV19	once
TGTGCCAGCAGCTTGGGACAGGGGGAGACCCAGTACTTC	CASSLGQGETQYF	TRBD1	TRBJ2-5	TRBV5-4	NA
TGTGCCCTCTCGGAGAGGATGAACTATGGCTACACCTTC	CALSERMNYGYTF	NA	TRBJ1-2	TRBV19	NA
TGTGCCAGCAGCTTGCTTCTGGGGGGATACACTGAAGCTTTCTTT	CASSLLLGGYTEAFF	NA	TRBJ1-1	TRBV5-5	once
TGTGCCAGCAGCGCCAGTGTGACGGGGGGTTCCGTGAATGAGCAGTTCTTC	CASSASVTGGSVNEQFF	TRBD2	TRBJ2-1	TRBV9	NA